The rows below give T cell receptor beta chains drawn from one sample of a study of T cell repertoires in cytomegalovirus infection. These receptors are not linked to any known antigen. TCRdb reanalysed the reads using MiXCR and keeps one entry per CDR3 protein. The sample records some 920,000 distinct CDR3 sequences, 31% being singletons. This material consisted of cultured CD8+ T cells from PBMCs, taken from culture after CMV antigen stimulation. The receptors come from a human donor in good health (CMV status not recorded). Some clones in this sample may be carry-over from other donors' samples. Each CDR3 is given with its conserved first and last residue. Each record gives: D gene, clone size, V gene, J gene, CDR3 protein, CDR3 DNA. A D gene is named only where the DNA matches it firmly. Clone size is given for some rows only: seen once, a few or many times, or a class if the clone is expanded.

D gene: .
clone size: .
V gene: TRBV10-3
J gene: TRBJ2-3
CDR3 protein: CAISEGTGGNTDTQYF
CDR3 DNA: TGTGCCATCAGCGAAGGGACTGGCGGAAACACAGATACGCAGTATTTT

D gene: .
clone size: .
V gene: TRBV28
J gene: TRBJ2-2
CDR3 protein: CASSLFGVHTGELFF
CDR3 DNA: TGTGCCAGCAGTTTATTCGGAGTACACACCGGGGAGCTGTTTTTT

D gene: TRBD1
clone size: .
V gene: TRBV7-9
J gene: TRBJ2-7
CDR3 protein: CASSPGSRGRVYEQYF
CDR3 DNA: TGTGCCAGCAGCCCAGGTTCCAGGGGGCGCGTGTACGAGCAGTACTTC

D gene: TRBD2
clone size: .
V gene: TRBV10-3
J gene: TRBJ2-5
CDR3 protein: CAIRARTSGDQETQYF
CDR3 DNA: TGTGCCATCAGAGCCAGGACTAGCGGGGACCAAGAGACCCAGTACTTC

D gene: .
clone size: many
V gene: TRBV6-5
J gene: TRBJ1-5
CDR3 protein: CASRQGSQPQHF
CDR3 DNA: TGTGCCAGCAGACAGGGCAGCCAGCCCCAGCATTTT

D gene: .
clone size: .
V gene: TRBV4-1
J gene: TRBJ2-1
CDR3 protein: CASSQGWGAMDEQFF
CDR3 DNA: TGCGCCAGCAGCCAAGGATGGGGGGCCATGGATGAGCAGTTCTTC

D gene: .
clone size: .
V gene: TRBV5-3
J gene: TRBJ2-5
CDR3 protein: CASRSGTQYF
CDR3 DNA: TGTGCCAGCCGGTCTGGAACCCAGTACTTC

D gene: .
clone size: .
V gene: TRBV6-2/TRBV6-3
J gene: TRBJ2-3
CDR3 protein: CASSYSNSGPYTDTQYF
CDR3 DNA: TGTGCCAGCAGTTACTCGAACAGCGGTCCCTACACAGATACGCAGTATTTT

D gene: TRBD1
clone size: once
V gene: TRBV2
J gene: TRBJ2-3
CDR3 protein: CATPTGADTQYF
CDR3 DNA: TGTGCCACCCCGACAGGGGCAGATACGCAGTATTTT

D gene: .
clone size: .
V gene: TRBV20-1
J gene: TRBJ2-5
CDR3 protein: CSARDLSGRVPGTQYF
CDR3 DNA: TGCAGTGCTAGAGATCTCAGTGGCAGGGTCCCGGGGACCCAGTACTTC

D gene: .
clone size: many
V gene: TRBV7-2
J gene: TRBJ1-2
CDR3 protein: CASSPLFGREGYTF
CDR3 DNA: TGTGCCAGCAGCCCCCTGTTCGGGAGGGAAGGCTACACCTTC

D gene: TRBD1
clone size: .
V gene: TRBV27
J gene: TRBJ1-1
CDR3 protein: CASWDRGLEAFF
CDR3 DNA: TGTGCCAGCTGGGACAGGGGACTGGAAGCTTTCTTT

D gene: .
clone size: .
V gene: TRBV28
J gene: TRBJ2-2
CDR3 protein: CATDINTGELFF
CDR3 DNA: TGTGCCACCGATATTAACACCGGGGAGCTGTTTTTT

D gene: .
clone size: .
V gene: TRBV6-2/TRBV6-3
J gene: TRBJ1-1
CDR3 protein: CASSYPYENTEAFF
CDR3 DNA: TGTGCCAGCAGTTACCCATATGAGAACACTGAAGCTTTCTTT

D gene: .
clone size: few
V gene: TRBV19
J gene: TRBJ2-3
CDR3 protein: CASSARTSSVRTDTQYF
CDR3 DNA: TGTGCCAGTAGCGCCCGAACCTCTAGCGTTCGCACAGATACGCAGTATTTT

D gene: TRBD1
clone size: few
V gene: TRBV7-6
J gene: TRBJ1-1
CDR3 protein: CASTETPRTGDEAFF
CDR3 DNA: TGTGCCAGCACCGAGACCCCCAGGACAGGCGATGAAGCTTTCTTT

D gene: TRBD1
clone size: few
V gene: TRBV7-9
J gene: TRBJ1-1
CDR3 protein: CASSLIQGRNTEAFF
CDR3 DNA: TGTGCCAGCAGCTTAATACAGGGGCGGAACACTGAAGCTTTCTTT

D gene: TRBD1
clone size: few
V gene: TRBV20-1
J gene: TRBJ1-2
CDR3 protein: CSARVQGAQVHGYTF
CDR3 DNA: TGCAGTGCTAGAGTCCAGGGGGCGCAAGTTCATGGCTACACCTTC

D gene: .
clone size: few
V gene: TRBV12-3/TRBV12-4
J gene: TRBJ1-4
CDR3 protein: CASSKQGREKLFF
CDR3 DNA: TGTGCCAGCAGTAAACAGGGTAGGGAAAAACTGTTTTTT

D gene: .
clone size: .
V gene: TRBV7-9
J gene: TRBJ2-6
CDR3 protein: CASSLRKAGANVLTF
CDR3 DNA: TGTGCCAGCAGCTTACGAAAGGCTGGGGCCAACGTCCTGACTTTC

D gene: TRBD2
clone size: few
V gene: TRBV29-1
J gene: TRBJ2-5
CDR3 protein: CSVEDLRAGVPLETQYF
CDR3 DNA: TGCAGCGTTGAAGATCTTCGAGCGGGGGTCCCCCTGGAGACCCAGTACTTC

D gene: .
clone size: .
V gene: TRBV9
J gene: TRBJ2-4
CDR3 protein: CASSVSGANLAKNIQYF
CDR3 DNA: TGTGCCAGCAGCGTATCCGGGGCAAACCTAGCCAAAAACATTCAGTACTTC